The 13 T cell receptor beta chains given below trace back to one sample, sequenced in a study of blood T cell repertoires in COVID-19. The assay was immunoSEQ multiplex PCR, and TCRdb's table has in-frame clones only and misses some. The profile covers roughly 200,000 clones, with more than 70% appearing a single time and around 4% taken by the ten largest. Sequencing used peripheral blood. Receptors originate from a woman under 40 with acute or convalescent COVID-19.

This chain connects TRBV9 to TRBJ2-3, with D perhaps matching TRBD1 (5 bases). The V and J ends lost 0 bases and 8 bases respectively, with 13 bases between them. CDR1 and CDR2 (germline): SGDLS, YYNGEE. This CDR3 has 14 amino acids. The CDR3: CASSVGQLQGTQYF. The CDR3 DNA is TGTGCCAGCAGCGTAGGACAGCTGCAAGGTACGCAGTATTTT.

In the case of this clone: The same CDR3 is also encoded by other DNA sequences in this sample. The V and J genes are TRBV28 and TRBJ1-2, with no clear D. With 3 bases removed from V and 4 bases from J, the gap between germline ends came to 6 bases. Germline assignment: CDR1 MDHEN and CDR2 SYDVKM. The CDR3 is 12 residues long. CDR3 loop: CASSFRGYGYTF. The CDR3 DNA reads TGTGCCAGCAGTTTCCGGGGCTATGGCTACACCTTC.

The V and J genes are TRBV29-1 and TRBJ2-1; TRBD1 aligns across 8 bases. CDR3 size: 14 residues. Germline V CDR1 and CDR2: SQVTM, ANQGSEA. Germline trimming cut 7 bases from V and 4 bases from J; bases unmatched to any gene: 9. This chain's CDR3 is CSETQGAGYNEQFF. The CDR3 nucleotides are TGCAGCGAGACTCAGGGGGCTGGATACAATGAGCAGTTCTTC.

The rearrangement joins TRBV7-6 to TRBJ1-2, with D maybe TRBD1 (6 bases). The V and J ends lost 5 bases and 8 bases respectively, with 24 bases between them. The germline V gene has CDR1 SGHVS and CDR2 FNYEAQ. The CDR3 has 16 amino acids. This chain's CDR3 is CASSPGTPPGAKGYTF. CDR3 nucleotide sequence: TGTGCCAGCAGCCCGGGGACACCCCCCGGGGCGAAGGGCTACACCTTC.

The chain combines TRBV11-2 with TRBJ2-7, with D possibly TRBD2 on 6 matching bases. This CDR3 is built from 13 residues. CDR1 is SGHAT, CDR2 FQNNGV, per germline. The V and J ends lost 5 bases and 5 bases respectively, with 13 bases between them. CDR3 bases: TGTGCCAGCAGCCAGGGACTCTTTAACGAGCAGTACTTC. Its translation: CASSQGLFNEQYF. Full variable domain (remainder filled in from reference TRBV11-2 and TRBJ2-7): EAGVAQSPRYKIIEKRQSVAFWCNPISGHATLYWYQQILGQGPKLLIQFQNNGVVDDSQLPKDRFSAERLKGVDSTLKIQPAKLEDSAVYLCASSQGLFNEQYFGPGTRLTVT.

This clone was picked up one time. DNA of the CDR3: TGTGCCAGCAGCCCAGAGGTGTCCTACACCTTC. Translating gives CASSPEVSYTF. V usage is TRBV7-9 and J usage is TRBJ1-2; D is undetermined. V lost 5 bases to trimming and J lost 10 bases, with 11 bases between them. The CDR3 is made up of 11 amino acids. The V gene's germline CDR1 is SEHNR and CDR2 FQNEAQ (reference sequence).

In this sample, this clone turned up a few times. CDR3 sequence: CAWSVAGGAFSGANVLTF. Written as DNA, the CDR3 is TGTGCCTGGAGTGTGGCAGGGGGCGCGTTTTCAGGGGCCAACGTCCTGACTTTC. The chain combines TRBV30 with TRBJ2-6; 8 bases match TRBD1. The trim removed 0 bases at V and 4 bases at J, leaving 11 bases unmatched. Germline V CDR1 and CDR2: GTSNPN, SVGIG (reference sequence). There are 18 residues in the CDR3.

Here the CDR3 DNA reads TGTGCCACCACCTGGGGCAGCCCTGACTATGGCTACACCTTC. As protein: CATTWGSPDYGYTF. The chain uses TRBV24-1 and TRBJ1-2; tentative D call: TRBD1 (5 bases). Trimming took 8 bases from V and 3 from J, leaving 15 bases between them. CDR3 length equals 14 residues. Germline V gene lookup returns CDR1 KGHDR and CDR2 SFDVKD.

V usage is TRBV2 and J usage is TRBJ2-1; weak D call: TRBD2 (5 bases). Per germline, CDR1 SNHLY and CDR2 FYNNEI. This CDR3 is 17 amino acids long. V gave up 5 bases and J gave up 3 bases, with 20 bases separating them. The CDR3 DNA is TGTGCCAGCAGTTGGCTAGCCGGAGGTGTAGGCTACAATGAGCAGTTCTTC. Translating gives CASSWLAGGVGYNEQFF. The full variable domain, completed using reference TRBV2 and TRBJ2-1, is EPEVTQTPSHQVTQMGQEVILRCVPISNHLYFYWYRQILGQKVEFLVSFYNNEISEKSEIFDDQFSVERPDGSNFTLKIRSTKLEDSAMYFCASSWLAGGVGYNEQFFGPGTRLTVL.

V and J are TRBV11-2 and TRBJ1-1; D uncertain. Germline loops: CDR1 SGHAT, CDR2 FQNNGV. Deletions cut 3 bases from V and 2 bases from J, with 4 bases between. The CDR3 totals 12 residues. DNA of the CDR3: TGTGCCAGCAGCTTTAGAAACACTGAAGCTTTCTTT. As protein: CASSFRNTEAFF.

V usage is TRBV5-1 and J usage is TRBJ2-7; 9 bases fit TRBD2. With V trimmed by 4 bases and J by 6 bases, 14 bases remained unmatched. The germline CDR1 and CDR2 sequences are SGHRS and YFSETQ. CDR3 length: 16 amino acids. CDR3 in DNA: TGCGCCAGCAGCATAACCTTAGCGGGAGCCGCCATCGAGCAGTACTTC. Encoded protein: CASSITLAGAAIEQYF.

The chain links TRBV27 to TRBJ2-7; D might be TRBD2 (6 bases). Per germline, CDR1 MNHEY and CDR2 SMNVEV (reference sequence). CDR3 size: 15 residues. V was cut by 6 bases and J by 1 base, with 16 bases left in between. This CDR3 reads CASRPGGGTSYEQYF. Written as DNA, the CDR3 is TGTGCCAGCAGACCAGGCGGCGGGACGTCCTACGAGCAGTACTTC.

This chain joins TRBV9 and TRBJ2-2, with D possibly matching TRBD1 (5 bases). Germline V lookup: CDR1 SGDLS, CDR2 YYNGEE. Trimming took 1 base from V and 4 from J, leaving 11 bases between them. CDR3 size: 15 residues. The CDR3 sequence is CASSVLGPGTGELFF. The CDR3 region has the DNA TGTGCCAGCAGCGTATTGGGGCCGGGCACCGGGGAGCTGTTTTTT.